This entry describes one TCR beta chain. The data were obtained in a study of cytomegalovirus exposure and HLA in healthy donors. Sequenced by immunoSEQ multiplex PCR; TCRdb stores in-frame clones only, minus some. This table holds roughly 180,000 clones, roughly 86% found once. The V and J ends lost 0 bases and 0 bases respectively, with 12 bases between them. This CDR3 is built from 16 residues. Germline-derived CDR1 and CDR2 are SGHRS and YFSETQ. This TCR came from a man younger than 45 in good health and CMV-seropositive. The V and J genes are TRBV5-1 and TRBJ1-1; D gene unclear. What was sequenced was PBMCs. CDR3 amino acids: CASSLGSGRVNTEAFF. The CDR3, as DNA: TGCGCCAGCAGCTTGGGTTCCGGGAGGGTGAACACTGAAGCTTTCTTT.